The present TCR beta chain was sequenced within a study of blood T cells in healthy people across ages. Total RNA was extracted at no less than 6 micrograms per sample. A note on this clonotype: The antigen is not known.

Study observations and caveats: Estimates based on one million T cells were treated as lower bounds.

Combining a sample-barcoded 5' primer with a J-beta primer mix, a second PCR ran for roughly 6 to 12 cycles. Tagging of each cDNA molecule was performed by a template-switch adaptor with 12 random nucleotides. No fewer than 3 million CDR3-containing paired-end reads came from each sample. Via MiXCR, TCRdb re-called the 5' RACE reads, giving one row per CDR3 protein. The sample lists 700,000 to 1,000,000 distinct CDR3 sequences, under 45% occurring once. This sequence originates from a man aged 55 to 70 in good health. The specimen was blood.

The CDR3 is CAISEGVDYGYTF. The CDR3 nucleotides are TGTGCCATCAGTGAGGGGGTTGACTATGGCTACACCTTC. V is TRBV10-3 and J is TRBJ1-2; D is ambiguous. Germline V CDR1 and CDR2: ENHRY, SYGVKD. V was pared by 2 bases and J by 3 bases, with 7 bases between. CDR3 size: 13 residues.